This TCR beta chain was recovered during a study of PD-L1 blockade in urothelial cancer. Whole-study context: T cells were recovered from blood samples at a median of roughly 150,000. Study-wide results and caveats: Blood TCR clonality below the median before treatment was a predictor of better survival.

Assay: immunoSEQ multiplex PCR; the TCRdb copy retains only in-frame clones and omits some. The profile shows tens of thousands of clones, under 90% of them singletons. Time point given: pretreatment peripheral blood. The V gene lost 5 bases and the J gene lost 2 bases, with 12 bases spanning the gap. The CDR3 is made up of 14 amino acids. CDR1 and CDR2 (germline): SGHDT, YYEEEE. Points on this clone: Its cognate antigen is unknown.

The chain has TRBV5-6 and TRBJ2-3; a weak D match, TRBD2 (5 bases). The sequences come from PBMCs, collected around atezolizumab (anti-PD-L1) treatment. This TCR came from a man between 60 and 75 years old with urothelial cancer. The CDR3 coding sequence is TGTGCCAGCAGGGGGAGAGGAGTCACAGATACGCAGTATTTT. It yields the protein CASRGRGVTDTQYF.